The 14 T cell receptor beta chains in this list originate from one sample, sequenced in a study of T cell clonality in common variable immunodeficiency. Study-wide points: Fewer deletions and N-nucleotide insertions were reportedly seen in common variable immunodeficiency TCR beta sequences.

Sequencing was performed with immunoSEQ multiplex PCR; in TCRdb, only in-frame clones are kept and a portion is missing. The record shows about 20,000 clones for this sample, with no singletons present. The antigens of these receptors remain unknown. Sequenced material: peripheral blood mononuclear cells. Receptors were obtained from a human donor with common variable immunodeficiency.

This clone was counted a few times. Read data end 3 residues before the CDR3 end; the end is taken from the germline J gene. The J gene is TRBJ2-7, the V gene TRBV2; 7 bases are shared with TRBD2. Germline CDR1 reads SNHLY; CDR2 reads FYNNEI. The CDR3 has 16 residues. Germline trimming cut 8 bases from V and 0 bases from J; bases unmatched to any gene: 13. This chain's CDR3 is CASRGWGGMSSYEQYF. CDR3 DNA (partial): TGTGCCAGCCGGGGATGGGGGGGAATGAGCTCCTACGAG.

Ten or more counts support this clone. The CDR3 here is CASSTQGGRATEAFF. CDR3 DNA, as far as it was read: TGTGCCAGCAGCACCCAAGGAGGGCGGGCCACTGAA. The chain joins TRBV7-3 to TRBJ1-1; no definite D call. The read halts 3 residues ahead of the CDR3 end, with the missing end drawn from the germline J gene. CDR3 length equals 15 residues. The germline CDR1 and CDR2 sequences are SGHTA and FQGTGA. The V end lost 5 bases, the J end lost 4 bases, and 17 bases lay between the germline ends.

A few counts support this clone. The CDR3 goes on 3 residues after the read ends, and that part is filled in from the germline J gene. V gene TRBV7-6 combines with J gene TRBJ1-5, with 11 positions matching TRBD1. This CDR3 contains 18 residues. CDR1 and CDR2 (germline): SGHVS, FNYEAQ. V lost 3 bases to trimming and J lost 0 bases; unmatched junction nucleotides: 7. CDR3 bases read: TGTGCCAGCAGCTTCCGGGACAGGGGGGACTATAGCAATCAGCCC. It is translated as CASSFRDRGDYSNQP. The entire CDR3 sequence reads CASSFRDRGDYSNQPQHF.

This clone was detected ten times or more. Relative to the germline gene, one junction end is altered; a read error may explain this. Partial CDR3 DNA: TGTGCCAGTAGATCCCGGACTAGCGGATCCACATATACG. It codes for CASRSRTSGSTYT. The CDR3 in full is CASRSRTSGSTYTQYF. This chain uses TRBV19 with TRBJ2-3; 10 nucleotides align to TRBD2. The read ends 3 residues shy of where the CDR3 ends; the end is completed using the germline J gene. Germline assignment: CDR1 LNHDA and CDR2 SQIVND (reference sequence). The CDR3 is made up of 16 amino acids. The variable domain in full, with the rest retrieved from reference TRBV19 and TRBJ2-3, is DGGITQSPKYLFRKEGQNVTLSCEQNLNHDAMYWYRQDPGQGLRLIYYSQIVNDFQKGDIAEGYSVSREKKESFPLTVTSAQKNPTAFYLCASRSRTSGSTYTQYFGPGTRLTVL.

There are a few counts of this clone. The CDR3 sequence: CASSYAGLSYEQYF. The DNA read from the CDR3 is TGTGCCAGCAGCTATGCGGGCCTCTCCTACGAG. The V call is TRBV7-2, the J call TRBJ2-7; weak D call: TRBD2 (5 bases). The read ends 3 residues early relative to the CDR3; the germline J gene fills the gap. Trimming cost V 4 bases and J 0 bases, with 10 bases left between them. This CDR3 comprises 14 residues. Germline assignment: CDR1 SGHTA and CDR2 FQGNSA.

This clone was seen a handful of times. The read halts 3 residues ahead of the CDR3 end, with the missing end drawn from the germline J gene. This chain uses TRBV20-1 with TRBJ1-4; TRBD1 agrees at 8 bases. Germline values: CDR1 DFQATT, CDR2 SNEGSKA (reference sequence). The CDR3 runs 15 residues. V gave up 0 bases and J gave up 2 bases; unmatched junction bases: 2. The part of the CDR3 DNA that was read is TGCAGTGCTAGAGAACGACAGGGGACTAATGAAAAA. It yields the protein CSARERQGTNEK. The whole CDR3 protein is CSARERQGTNEKLFF.

This CDR3 reads CASSITDRGGYEQYF. CDR3 bases read: TGTGCCAGTAGTATTACTGACAGGGGCGGCTACGAG. The genes are TRBV19 and TRBJ2-7; 8 bases match TRBD1. Read sequence stops 3 residues before the CDR3 end, and the germline J gene provides the missing end. Germline V gene data show CDR1 as LNHDA and CDR2 as SQIVND (reference sequence). V lost 3 bases to trimming and J lost 3 bases; unmatched junction nucleotides: 7. The CDR3 sequence is 15 residues long.

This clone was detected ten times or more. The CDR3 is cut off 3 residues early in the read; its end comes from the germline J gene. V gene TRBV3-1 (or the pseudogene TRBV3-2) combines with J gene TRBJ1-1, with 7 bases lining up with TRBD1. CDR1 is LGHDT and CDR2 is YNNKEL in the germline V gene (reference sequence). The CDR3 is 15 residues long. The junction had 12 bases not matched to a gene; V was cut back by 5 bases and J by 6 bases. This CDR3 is CASSWPFQGVAEAFF. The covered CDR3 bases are TGTGCCAGCAGCTGGCCATTCCAGGGGGTGGCTGAA.

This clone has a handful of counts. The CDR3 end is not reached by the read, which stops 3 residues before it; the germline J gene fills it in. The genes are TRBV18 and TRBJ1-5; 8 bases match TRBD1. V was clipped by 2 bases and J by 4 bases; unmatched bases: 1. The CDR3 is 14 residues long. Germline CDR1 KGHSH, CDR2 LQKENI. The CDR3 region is CASSPGQGNQPQHF. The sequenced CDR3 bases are TGTGCCAGCTCACCAGGACAGGGAAATCAGCCC.

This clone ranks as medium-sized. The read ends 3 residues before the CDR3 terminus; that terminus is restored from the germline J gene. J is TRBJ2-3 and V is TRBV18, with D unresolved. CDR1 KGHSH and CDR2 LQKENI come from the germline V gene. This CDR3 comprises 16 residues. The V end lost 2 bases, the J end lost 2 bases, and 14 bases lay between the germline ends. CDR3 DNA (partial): TGTGCCAGCTCACCAACGATCAGGTCCTCCACAGATACG. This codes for CASSPTIRSSTDT. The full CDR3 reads CASSPTIRSSTDTQYF. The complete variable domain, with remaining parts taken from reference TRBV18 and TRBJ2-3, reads NAGVMQNPRHLVRRRGQEARLRCSPMKGHSHVYWYRQLPEEGLKFMVYLQKENIIDESGMPKERFSAEFPKEGPSILRIQQVVRGDSAAYFCASSPTIRSSTDTQYFGPGTRLTVL.

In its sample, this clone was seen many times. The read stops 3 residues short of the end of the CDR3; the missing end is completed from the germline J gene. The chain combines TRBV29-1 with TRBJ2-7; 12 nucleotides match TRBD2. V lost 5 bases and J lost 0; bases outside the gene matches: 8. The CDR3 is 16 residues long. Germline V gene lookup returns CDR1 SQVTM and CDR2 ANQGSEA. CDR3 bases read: TGCAGCGTTCTGGGACTAGCGGGCGTACCCTCCTACGAG. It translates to CSVLGLAGVPSYE. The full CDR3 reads CSVLGLAGVPSYEQYF.

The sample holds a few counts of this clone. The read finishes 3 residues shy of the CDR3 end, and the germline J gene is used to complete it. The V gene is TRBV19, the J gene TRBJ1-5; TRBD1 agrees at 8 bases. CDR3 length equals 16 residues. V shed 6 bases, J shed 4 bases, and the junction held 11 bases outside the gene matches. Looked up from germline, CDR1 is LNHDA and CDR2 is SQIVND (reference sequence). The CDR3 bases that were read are TGTGCCAGTAGCACCGGGACAGGCAGGAGGAATCAGCCC. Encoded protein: CASSTGTGRRNQP. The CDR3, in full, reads CASSTGTGRRNQPQHF.

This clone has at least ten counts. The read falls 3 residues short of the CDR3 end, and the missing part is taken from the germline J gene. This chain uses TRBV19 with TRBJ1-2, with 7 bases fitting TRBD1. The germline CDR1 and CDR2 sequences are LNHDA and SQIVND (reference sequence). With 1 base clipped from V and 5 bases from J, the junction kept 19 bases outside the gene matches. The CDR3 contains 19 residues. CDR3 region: CASSIAPGHYREGAYGYTF. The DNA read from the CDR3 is TGTGCCAGTAGTATAGCCCCGGGACACTACAGAGAGGGGGCATATGGC.

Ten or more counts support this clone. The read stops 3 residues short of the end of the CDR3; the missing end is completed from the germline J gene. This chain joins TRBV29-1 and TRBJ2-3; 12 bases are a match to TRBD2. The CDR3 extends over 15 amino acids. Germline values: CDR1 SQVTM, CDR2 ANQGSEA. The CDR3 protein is CSVERLAGGQTAQYF. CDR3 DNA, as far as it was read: TGCAGCGTTGAACGGCTAGCGGGGGGGCAAACTGCG.